These T cell receptor beta chains were read from a single sample in a study of early T cells in non-severe SARS-CoV-2 infection. One entry per CDR3 protein results from TCRdb running MiXCR on the 5' RACE reads. The table lists roughly 40,000 distinct CDR3 sequences, approximately 4.8% of them singletons. Material for sequencing was whole blood. The source is an adult who was a healthcare worker with PCR-confirmed SARS-CoV-2 infection or an uninfected control (not recorded which). Both conserved end residues are part of each CDR3. D genes are given only for firm matches. Clone size is given for some rows only: seen once, a few or many times, or a class if the clone is expanded.

j_call | clone_size | d_call | v_call | cdr3_aa | cdr3_nt
TRBJ2-2 | many | - | TRBV12-3/TRBV12-4 | CASSVYAGELFF | TGTGCCAGCAGCGTCTACGCCGGGGAGCTGTTTTTT
TRBJ1-1 | many | - | TRBV29-1 | CSVEVIVNTEAFF | TGCAGCGTTGAGGTTATAGTGAACACTGAAGCTTTCTTT
TRBJ2-1 | many | - | TRBV27 | CASSQMSYNEQFF | TGTGCCAGCAGTCAAATGTCCTACAATGAGCAGTTCTTC
TRBJ2-3 | - | - | TRBV20-1 | CSARLLVRNTDTQYF | TGCAGTGCTAGGCTCCTAGTGAGGAACACAGATACGCAGTATTTT
TRBJ2-2 | - | - | TRBV9 | CASSVAITTGELFF | TGTGCCAGCAGCGTAGCCATAACCACCGGGGAGCTGTTTTTT
TRBJ2-3 | many | - | TRBV5-4 | CASSLREDTQYF | TGTGCCAGCAGCTTGAGGGAAGATACGCAGTATTTT
TRBJ2-1 | many | - | TRBV10-3 | CAISEPAQGRDEQFF | TGTGCCATCAGTGAGCCCGCGCAGGGACGGGATGAGCAGTTCTTC
TRBJ1-5 | - | - | TRBV10-3 | CAISESYDSTQPQHF | TGTGCCATCAGTGAGTCGTACGATTCAACTCAGCCCCAGCATTTT
TRBJ2-4 | - | - | TRBV25-1 | CASSEPGGTKNIQYF | TGTGCCAGCAGTGAACCCGGGGGAACCAAAAACATTCAGTACTTC
TRBJ1-2 | many | TRBD1 | TRBV15 | CATSRGVGTGFYGYTF | TGTGCCACCAGCAGAGGGGTCGGGACAGGATTCTATGGCTACACCTTC
TRBJ2-3 | - | TRBD1 | TRBV5-1 | CASSSGDRTTDTQYF | TGCGCCAGCAGCTCAGGGGACAGGACCACAGATACGCAGTATTTT
TRBJ2-2 | - | - | TRBV11-2 | CASSLGGALSIGELFF | TGTGCCAGCAGCTTGGGCGGGGCGCTGTCGATCGGGGAGCTGTTTTTT
TRBJ2-7 | many | TRBD2 | TRBV29-1 | CSVYREETYEQYF | TGCAGCGTTTACCGGGAGGAAACCTACGAGCAGTACTTC
TRBJ2-1 | many | TRBD2 | TRBV7-6 | CASSPLAADYNEQFF | TGTGCCAGCAGCCCGCTAGCGGCCGACTACAATGAGCAGTTCTTC
TRBJ2-6 | few | - | TRBV18 | CASSPEGFGANVLTF | TGTGCCAGCTCACCAGAGGGGTTCGGGGCCAACGTCCTGACTTTC
TRBJ1-5 | few | TRBD1 | TRBV5-6 | CASSAQGARDQPQHF | TGTGCCAGCAGCGCACAGGGGGCGCGGGATCAGCCCCAGCATTTT
TRBJ1-1 | many | TRBD1 | TRBV30 | CAWSRSGQGESEAFF | TGTGCCTGGAGTCGTTCGGGACAGGGGGAGTCTGAAGCTTTCTTT